These 28 T cell receptor beta chains were sequenced from one sample in a study of shared clonotypes between healthy human individuals. Produced via immunoSEQ multiplex PCR; TCRdb's table is partial and in-frame only. The sample has around 2.1 million clones; approximately 96% are singletons. Sequenced sample: naive CD4+ T cells sorted from blood. Subset denoted: CD45RA+ positively selected. These receptors originate from a man between 18 and 29 years old in good health.

The gene calls are TRBV7-9 and TRBJ2-5; no clear D gene. The CDR3 length is 13 residues. The V gene lost 1 base and the J gene lost 4 bases, with 7 bases spanning the gap. Germline loops: CDR1 SEHNR, CDR2 FQNEAQ (reference sequence). CDR3 sequence reads: CASSLVGRETQYF. CDR3 in DNA: TGTGCCAGCAGCTTAGTAGGGCGAGAGACCCAGTACTTC.

This clone was seen only a few times. The CDR3 bases are TGTGCCTGGAGCGGGACAGGTTCTGGAAACACCATATATTTT. It encodes CAWSGTGSGNTIYF. The V and J genes are TRBV30 and TRBJ1-3; TRBD1 matches at 8 bases. The J segment lost 1 base and the V segment lost 3 bases, leaving 2 bases of the junction unmatched. The CDR3 contains 14 residues. Germline V gene data show CDR1 as GTSNPN and CDR2 as SVGIG (reference sequence). The full variable domain, rest sourced from reference TRBV30 and TRBJ1-3, is SQTIHQWPATLVQPVGSPLSLECTVEGTSNPNLYWYRQAAGRGLQLLFYSVGIGQISSEVPQNLSASRPQDRQFILSSKKLLLSDSGFYLCAWSGTGSGNTIYFGEGSWLTVV.

This clone was picked up a small number of times. The rearrangement joins TRBV6-1 to TRBJ1-5; D remains ambiguous. This CDR3 contains 15 residues. Trimming cost V 6 bases and J 1 base, with 13 bases left between them. Looked up from germline, CDR1 is MNHNS and CDR2 is SASEGT. As DNA, the CDR3 is TGTGCCAGCAGCCAGGACGGACCCAGCAATCAGCCCCAGCATTTT. This gives the protein CASSQDGPSNQPQHF.

V gene TRBV6-5 combines with J gene TRBJ1-1, with D perhaps matching TRBD1 (6 bases). The CDR3 sequence is 13 residues long. Trimming removed 5 bases at V and 9 bases at J, with 16 bases between. Germline lookup yields CDR1 MNHEY and CDR2 SVGAGI. The CDR3 DNA reads TGTGCCAGCAGTAGAGACGCACAGGGAAAAGCTTTCTTT. Translation: CASSRDAQGKAFF.

The chain uses TRBV7-2 and TRBJ2-1, with 12 bases aligning to TRBD1. The germline CDR1 and CDR2 sequences are SGHTA and FQGNSA. The trim removed 5 bases at V and 8 bases at J, leaving 13 bases unmatched. The CDR3 spans 17 residues. The CDR3, as DNA: TGTGCCAGCAGCACTAAGGTTCCGGGACAGGGGGCCCATGAGCAGTTCTTC. It yields the protein CASSTKVPGQGAHEQFF.

V gene TRBV9 combines with J gene TRBJ1-2, with D perhaps matching TRBD1 (5 bases). V shed 0 bases and J shed 4 bases, with 10 bases lying between them. CDR1 SGDLS and CDR2 YYNGEE come from the germline V gene. The CDR3 sequence is 14 residues long. CDR3 nucleotides: TGTGCCAGCAGCGTAGTCGAGGGGCCCTATGGCTACACCTTC. Translating gives CASSVVEGPYGYTF.

As to this clone: Other DNA sequences in this sample translate to the same CDR3. This chain uses TRBV11-2 with TRBJ2-3; 10 nucleotides match TRBD2. The CDR3 sequence is 16 residues long. Unmatched junction bases numbered 5, after V lost 3 bases and J lost 2 bases. Germline loops: CDR1 SGHAT, CDR2 FQNNGV. DNA of the CDR3: TGTGCCAGCAGCTTTCTAGCGGGGGCTAACACAGATACGCAGTATTTT. It encodes CASSFLAGANTDTQYF.

The chain recombines TRBV6-1 with TRBJ2-7; possibly TRBD2 for D (5 bases). CDR3 length equals 13 residues. In germline, CDR1 is MNHNS, CDR2 SASEGT. Trimming took off 4 bases at V and 4 bases at J, with 11 bases between the two ends. The CDR3 DNA reads as TGTGCCAGCAGTGGGACTCATAGGTACGAGCAGTACTTC. Amino acids: CASSGTHRYEQYF.

The chain couples TRBV7-6 to TRBJ2-7; 8 positions match TRBD2. Losses at the gene ends were 5 bases for V and 4 bases for J; bases not matched to a gene: 7. This CDR3 has 14 amino acids. CDR1 is SGHVS, CDR2 FNYEAQ, per germline. Here the CDR3 reads CASSGGTSGYEQYF. The CDR3 nucleotides are TGTGCCAGCAGCGGGGGGACTAGTGGGTACGAGCAGTACTTC.

This clone showed up just a few times. The V and J genes are TRBV6-1 and TRBJ1-5, with D unresolved. V dropped 11 bases and J dropped 7 bases, with 9 bases sitting between them. CDR1 MNHNS and CDR2 SASEGT come from the germline V gene. This CDR3 is 10 amino acids long. CDR3 amino acids: CASHDQPQHF. For the CDR3, the DNA is TGTGCCTCACATGACCAGCCCCAGCATTTT.

The chain recombines TRBV5-1 with TRBJ2-1, with a tentative D call TRBD2 (6 bases). This CDR3 comprises 15 residues. The ends were cut back, 0 bases at V and 3 bases at J, with 10 bases in the middle. Looked up from germline, CDR1 is SGHRS and CDR2 is YFSETQ. DNA for the CDR3: TGCGCCAGCAGCTTGGACGTTAGCGGCTACAATGAGCAGTTCTTC. Amino acids: CASSLDVSGYNEQFF.

This rearrangement joins TRBV25-1 to TRBJ1-3; TRBD1 matches at 12 bases. Germline V CDR1 and CDR2: MGHDK, SYGVNS. The CDR3 covers 18 residues. V dropped 3 bases and J dropped 0; count of bases not matched to a gene: 6. The CDR3 loop is CASSEGTGGSYSGNTIYF. CDR3 sequence (DNA): TGTGCCAGCAGTGAGGGGACAGGGGGCTCTTACTCTGGAAACACCATATATTTT.

The rearrangement joins TRBV5-4 to TRBJ2-5, with 7 nucleotides matching TRBD1. V lost 6 bases and J lost 1; bases outside the gene matches: 9. There are 15 residues in the CDR3. Germline lookup yields CDR1 SGHNT and CDR2 YYREEE (reference sequence). The CDR3 sequence is CASKRDRAAQETQYF. The CDR3 DNA follows: TGTGCCAGCAAAAGGGACAGAGCAGCCCAAGAGACCCAGTACTTC.

This chain joins TRBV28 and TRBJ1-4; D gene uncertain. This CDR3 has 15 residues. Germline V lookup: CDR1 MDHEN, CDR2 SYDVKM. V shed 10 bases and J shed 0 bases, with 15 bases lying between them. CDR3 in amino acids: CAIREASTTNEKLFF. CDR3 nucleotides: TGTGCCATTCGTGAGGCGTCTACAACTAATGAAAAACTGTTTTTT.

About this clone: This specimen includes other DNA sequences encoding the same CDR3. V usage is TRBV5-1 and J usage is TRBJ1-4, with no clear D. Trimming removed 2 bases at V and 4 bases at J, with 9 bases between. The CDR3 is 14 residues long. Germline lookup yields CDR1 SGHRS and CDR2 YFSETQ. In DNA form, the CDR3 reads TGCGCCAGCAGCTTAGCGGGAGTTAATGAAAAACTGTTTTTT. Translated, it gives CASSLAGVNEKLFF.

The rearrangement links TRBV19 to TRBJ2-1; 13 nucleotides agree with TRBD2. The V gene's germline CDR1 is LNHDA and CDR2 SQIVND (reference sequence). Unmatched junction bases numbered 6, after V lost 5 bases and J lost 2 bases. The CDR3 consists of 17 residues. CDR3 loop: CASSSGTSGNAYNEQFF. As DNA, the CDR3 is TGTGCCAGTAGTTCAGGGACTAGCGGGAATGCCTACAATGAGCAGTTCTTC.

The chain carries TRBV5-4 and TRBJ2-1; D call uncertain. With 0 bases removed from V and 0 bases from J, the gap between germline ends came to 10 bases. The germline gives CDR1 SGHNT, CDR2 YYREEE (reference sequence). The CDR3 spans 16 residues. In DNA, the CDR3 is TGTGCCAGCAGCTTGGATGGCGGCAACTCCTACAATGAGCAGTTCTTC. The encoded protein is CASSLDGGNSYNEQFF.

The genes are TRBV5-1 and TRBJ2-7, with 8 bases that match TRBD2. Trimming took 0 bases from V and 1 from J; bases not matched to a gene: 6. Germline V gene sequence: CDR1 SGHRS, CDR2 YFSETQ. This CDR3 is built from 16 residues. The CDR3 nucleotides read TGCGCCAGCAGCTTGGATTCCACTAGCGGATCCTACGAGCAGTACTTC. This translates into CASSLDSTSGSYEQYF.

Turning to this clone: The same CDR3 arises from other DNA sequences in this sample as well. J is TRBJ1-5 and V is TRBV6-5, with unresolved D. V was clipped by 2 bases and J by 0 bases, with 2 bases between them. Looked up from germline, CDR1 is MNHEY and CDR2 is SVGAGI. This CDR3 region has 13 residues. The CDR3 loop reads CASSYGSNQPQHF. The CDR3 DNA is TGTGCCAGCAGTTACGGTAGCAATCAGCCCCAGCATTTT.

The V and J genes are TRBV5-5 and TRBJ2-7; a possible D gene is TRBD2 (6 bases). Trimming shortened V by 2 bases and J by 3 bases, and 15 bases separated the two germline ends. CDR1 and CDR2 from the germline V gene are SGHKS and YYEKEE (reference sequence). CDR3 length equals 15 residues. CDR3 nucleotides: TGTGCCAGCAGCTTTCCGAGCCTGGGGGGCTACGAGCAGTACTTC. Its translation is CASSFPSLGGYEQYF.

The chain links TRBV7-9 to TRBJ1-1; the D is unclear. V gave up 5 bases and J gave up 3 bases, with 13 bases separating them. Germline V gene lookup returns CDR1 SEHNR and CDR2 FQNEAQ (reference sequence). The CDR3 is 14 residues long. CDR3 sequence reads: CASSQKVSDTEAFF. The CDR3 DNA follows: TGTGCCAGCAGCCAGAAAGTCTCGGACACTGAAGCTTTCTTT.

The chain joins TRBV25-1 to TRBJ1-1; TRBD1 matches at 7 bases. Germline trimming cut 2 bases from V and 7 bases from J; bases unmatched to any gene: 4. The CDR3 is 13 amino acids. Germline values: CDR1 MGHDK, CDR2 SYGVNS. The DNA of the CDR3 is TGTGCCAGCAGTGAAAAGGGGGCCAGTGAAGCTTTCTTT. Translation gives CASSEKGASEAFF.

This chain joins TRBV14 and TRBJ2-5; tentative D call: TRBD2 (5 bases). V was clipped by 6 bases and J by 4 bases, with 12 bases between them. This CDR3 has 13 amino acids. Germline loops: CDR1 SGHDN, CDR2 FVKESK. The DNA for the CDR3 is TGTGCCAGCAGGCGCGGACTGGGAGAGACCCAGTACTTC. It codes for CASRRGLGETQYF.

This chain connects TRBV6-5 to TRBJ1-1, with D tentatively TRBD1 (5 bases). V was shortened by 6 bases and J by 0 bases, with 14 bases between the two germline ends. The germline V gene encodes CDR1 MNHEY and CDR2 SVGAGI. This CDR3 is 15 amino acids long. In nucleotides, the CDR3 is TGTGCCAGCAGGCGGGGGTGGAGCATGAACACTGAAGCTTTCTTT. Protein product: CASRRGWSMNTEAFF.

V and J are TRBV29-1 and TRBJ1-5; D remains unclear. This CDR3 region has 13 residues. CDR1 is SQVTM and CDR2 is ANQGSEA in the germline V gene. Trimming stripped 4 bases from V and 3 bases from J, with 10 bases between. The CDR3 coding sequence is TGCAGCGTTGTCTCGGGGTTCAATCAGCCCCAGCATTTT. It translates to CSVVSGFNQPQHF.

Of note for this clone: This same CDR3 is encoded by further DNA sequences in the sample. This chain uses TRBV18 with TRBJ1-2, with 7 bases identical to TRBD1. Trimming at V came to 3 bases and at J to 5 bases, leaving 6 bases not matched to a gene. This CDR3 has 14 residues. Germline V CDR1 and CDR2: KGHSH, LQKENI. The CDR3 region is CASSPRQGDYGYTF. The CDR3 bases are TGTGCCAGCTCACCGCGACAGGGCGATTATGGCTACACCTTC. Supplemented by reference TRBV18 and TRBJ1-2, the full variable domain reads NAGVMQNPRHLVRRRGQEARLRCSPMKGHSHVYWYRQLPEEGLKFMVYLQKENIIDESGMPKERFSAEFPKEGPSILRIQQVVRGDSAAYFCASSPRQGDYGYTFGSGTRLTVV.

J is TRBJ2-7 and V is TRBV4-2; the match to TRBD2 covers 13 bases. V shed 0 bases and J 2 bases; nucleotides not matched to a gene: 4. CDR1 is LGHNA, CDR2 YNFKEQ, per germline. The CDR3 has 17 amino acids. CDR3 sequence: CASSQDPLAGGPYEQYF. The CDR3 DNA reads TGTGCCAGCAGCCAAGACCCACTAGCGGGGGGGCCCTACGAGCAGTACTTC.

The chain couples TRBV2 to TRBJ2-5; 7 bases agree with TRBD2. The CDR3 runs to 17 residues. Per the germline V gene, CDR1 is SNHLY and CDR2 is FYNNEI. V shed 3 bases, J shed 0 bases, and the junction held 10 bases outside the gene matches. The CDR3: CASSDGWASGYQETQYF. The CDR3 nucleotides are TGTGCCAGCAGTGATGGGTGGGCTAGCGGCTACCAAGAGACCCAGTACTTC. The full variable domain, in which reference TRBV2 and TRBJ2-5 provide the parts outside the CDR3, is EPEVTQTPSHQVTQMGQEVILRCVPISNHLYFYWYRQILGQKVEFLVSFYNNEISEKSEIFDDQFSVERPDGSNFTLKIRSTKLEDSAMYFCASSDGWASGYQETQYFGPGTRLLVL.